The 25 T cell receptor beta chains reported below all come from one sample, sequenced in a study of a mutant IDH1 vaccine in newly diagnosed glioma. Noted time point: baseline, week 1 (first vaccination visit). The sample's treatment: pre-vaccination baseline after standard-of-care therapy. Clones were read by immunoSEQ multiplex PCR, and TCRdb kept only the in-frame ones, dropping some. The data hold tens of thousands of clones, with roughly 78% observed a single time. This specimen was PBMCs, taken from a glioma patient treated with radiotherapy, temozolomide or both. These receptors originate from a man in his fifties or sixties with glioma.

This clone was observed a handful of times. The DNA for the CDR3 is TGTGCCAGCAGTTTTTCCGACGAGCAGTACTTC. Protein sequence: CASSFSDEQYF. The chain has TRBV6-6 and TRBJ2-7, with D uncertain. The CDR3 runs to 11 residues. The germline V and J ends were trimmed by 4 bases and 5 bases, with 6 bases remaining between them. Looked up from germline, CDR1 is MNHNY and CDR2 is SVGAGI (reference sequence).

V gene TRBV7-6 combines with J gene TRBJ2-2, with 9 bases matching TRBD1. The germline V gene has CDR1 SGHVS and CDR2 FNYEAQ. The V and J ends lost 4 bases and 1 base, in that order; junction bases with no gene match: 7. The CDR3 covers 17 residues. The chain's CDR3 is CASSSWGTGRNTGELFF. CDR3 sequence (DNA): TGTGCCAGCAGCTCCTGGGGGACAGGGAGGAACACCGGGGAGCTGTTTTTT.

The table lists this clone with a few counts. This chain links TRBV4-1 with TRBJ2-5; no clear D. Germline V gene sequence: CDR1 MGHRA, CDR2 YSYEKL. Trimming stripped 2 bases from V and 1 base from J, with 11 bases between. This CDR3 is built from 15 residues. Here the CDR3 DNA reads TGCGCCAGCAGCCAATCGGCGGCAGCCCAAGAGACCCAGTACTTC. It specifies CASSQSAAAQETQYF.

This rearrangement joins TRBV10-3 to TRBJ2-1; 11 bases agree with TRBD1. V lost 4 bases to trimming and J lost 8 bases; unmatched junction nucleotides: 7. The CDR3 is 15 amino acids. Germline V gene lookup returns CDR1 ENHRY and CDR2 SYGVKD. The CDR3 nucleotides read TGTGCCATCAGTGGGACAGGGGGCGGTGGAGATGAGCAGTTCTTC. Encoded protein: CAISGTGGGGDEQFF.

This clone has just one count. V is TRBV15 and J is TRBJ2-7, with D uncertain. V gave up 0 bases and J gave up 5 bases, with 8 bases separating them. The CDR3 has 13 amino acids. Germline V gives CDR1 LNHNV, CDR2 YYDKDF (reference sequence). The DNA for the CDR3 is TGTGCCACCAGCAGAGATGATGGAGACGAGCAGTACTTC. It encodes CATSRDDGDEQYF.

V gene TRBV28 combines with J gene TRBJ2-7, with 10 bases fitting TRBD2. The CDR3 covers 15 residues. CDR1 is MDHEN, CDR2 SYDVKM, per germline. J lost 3 bases, V lost 3 bases, and 5 bases had no gene match. CDR3 sequence (DNA): TGTGCCAGCAGTTTCTCTAGCGGGGGAGACTACGAGCAGTACTTC. Its protein is CASSFSSGGDYEQYF.

This clone was detected only once. The gene calls are TRBV5-1 and TRBJ2-5; D is perhaps TRBD1 (5 bases). This CDR3 has 13 residues. The V and J ends lost 0 bases and 5 bases respectively, with 8 bases between them. Germline assignment: CDR1 SGHRS and CDR2 YFSETQ. This CDR3 is CASSLEGRETQYF. The CDR3, as DNA: TGCGCCAGCAGCTTGGAGGGGCGGGAGACCCAGTACTTC. The full variable domain, completed using reference TRBV5-1 and TRBJ2-5, is KAGVTQTPRYLIKTRGQQVTLSCSPISGHRSVSWYQQTPGQGLQFLFEYFSETQRNKGNFPGRFSGRQFSNSRSEMNVSTLELGDSALYLCASSLEGRETQYFGPGTRLLVL.

This sequence joins TRBV30 and TRBJ2-3; D may be TRBD2 (5 bases). The CDR3 sequence is 14 residues long. With 4 bases removed from V and 5 bases from J, the gap between germline ends came to 16 bases. The V gene's germline CDR1 is GTSNPN and CDR2 SVGIG (reference sequence). Written as DNA, the CDR3 is TGTGCCTGGACTCGTCGGGGTCTCGGAGATACGCAGTATTTT. Protein: CAWTRRGLGDTQYF.

There are a few counts of this clone. This rearrangement joins TRBV7-9 to TRBJ2-1, with D perhaps assigned TRBD1 or TRBD2 (5 bases each). This CDR3 region has 15 residues. Germline CDR1 reads SEHNR; CDR2 reads FQNEAQ (reference sequence). Trimming removed 5 bases from V and 0 bases from J, with 11 bases in between. The CDR3 protein is CASSPAGSSYNEQFF. The DNA of the CDR3 is TGTGCCAGCAGCCCCGCAGGGAGCTCCTACAATGAGCAGTTCTTC.

Comments on this clone: One end of the junction is discordant with germline, which a read error may explain. V usage is TRBV5-1 and J usage is TRBJ2-3; 10 bases match TRBD1. Per the germline V gene, CDR1 is SGHRS and CDR2 is YFSETQ. CDR3 size: 14 residues. The DNA of the CDR3 is TGCGCCAGCAGTTTGGACAGGGGGACAGATACGCAGTATTTT. Residues: CASSLDRGTDTQYF.

J is TRBJ1-1 and V is TRBV9; no clear D. This CDR3 is built from 13 residues. Trimming left V 0 bases short and J 6 bases short, with 9 bases between. Germline V lookup: CDR1 SGDLS, CDR2 YYNGEE. CDR3 DNA: TGTGCCAGCAGCGTAGAGGGTGGGGCTGAAGCTTTCTTT. Translated: CASSVEGGAEAFF.

This clone was seen a handful of times. The chain combines TRBV4-2 with TRBJ1-5; no clear D. Germline V gives CDR1 LGHNA, CDR2 YNFKEQ. This CDR3 is 13 amino acids long. V was pared by 2 bases and J by 3 bases, with 5 bases between. This CDR3 is CASSQQDNQPQHF. The CDR3 coding sequence is TGTGCCAGCAGCCAACAGGACAATCAGCCCCAGCATTTT.

The chain's CDR3 is CASSLGTPPYEQYF. The CDR3 region has the DNA TGCGCCAGCAGCCTCGGGACTCCCCCTTACGAGCAGTACTTC. This chain connects TRBV4-1 to TRBJ2-7, with D perhaps matching TRBD2 (6 bases). Looked up from germline, CDR1 is MGHRA and CDR2 is YSYEKL. V was pared by 4 bases and J by 4 bases, with 14 bases between. This CDR3 spans 14 amino acids.

The CDR3 coding sequence is TGCGCCAGCAGCCAAGATAGAGGGGGCGGGCAGCCCCAGCATTTT. It is translated as CASSQDRGGGQPQHF. V is TRBV4-1 and J is TRBJ1-5; 7 nucleotides agree with TRBD1. Losses at the gene ends were 0 bases for V and 7 bases for J; bases not matched to a gene: 6. From germline, CDR1 is MGHRA and CDR2 YSYEKL. This CDR3 contains 15 residues.

This chain joins TRBV6-5 and TRBJ2-3; D may be TRBD2 (6 bases). In germline, CDR1 is MNHEY, CDR2 SVGAGI. The germline V and J ends were trimmed by 6 bases and 9 bases, with 19 bases remaining between them. CDR3 size: 14 residues. The CDR3 DNA reads TGTGCCAGCAGGCTTACCTTGTTAGCGGTGACGCAGTATTTT. Protein: CASRLTLLAVTQYF.

The V gene is TRBV6-1, the J gene TRBJ2-4; D possibly corresponds to TRBD1 (5 bases). The CDR3 totals 14 residues. V was trimmed by 5 bases and J by 0 bases, leaving 8 bases between them. The germline V gene encodes CDR1 MNHNS and CDR2 SASEGT. The CDR3 loop reads CASSLRVAKNIQYF. CDR3 bases: TGTGCCAGCAGTCTCAGGGTAGCCAAAAACATTCAGTACTTC.

The chain combines TRBV30 with TRBJ2-3; no clear D gene. CDR1 is GTSNPN and CDR2 is SVGIG in the germline V gene (reference sequence). The length of the CDR3 is 13 residues. Trimming pared 3 bases from V and 8 bases from J, leaving 15 bases between. This CDR3 is CAWRASRDGTQYF. The CDR3 DNA is TGTGCCTGGAGAGCAAGTAGGGATGGTACGCAGTATTTT.

This clone was found once. CDR3 sequence reads: CASSLQSGADGYGYTF. CDR3 coding DNA: TGTGCCAGCAGCCTCCAGTCAGGGGCTGATGGCTATGGCTACACCTTC. The V call is TRBV5-6, the J call TRBJ1-2, with D tentatively TRBD1 (6 bases). Trimming took 4 bases from V and 4 from J, leaving 20 bases between them. CDR3 length: 16 residues. Germline V gene data show CDR1 as SGHDT and CDR2 as YYEEEE.

The genes are TRBV5-1 and TRBJ1-1; D is unclear. This CDR3 region has 14 residues. V was clipped by 0 bases and J by 1 base, with 7 bases between them. The V gene's germline CDR1 is SGHRS and CDR2 YFSETQ. CDR3 sequence reads: CASSLAAANTEAFF. The CDR3 region has the DNA TGCGCCAGCAGCTTGGCGGCGGCGAACACTGAAGCTTTCTTT.

J is TRBJ2-7 and V is TRBV28, with no clear D. V was pared by 8 bases and J by 0 bases, with 14 bases between. Germline CDR1 and CDR2: MDHEN and SYDVKM. This CDR3 has 14 residues. The CDR3 region is CASGLVVGSYEQYF. In DNA, the CDR3 is TGTGCCAGCGGCCTTGTGGTGGGCTCCTACGAGCAGTACTTC. Looking up the rest from reference TRBV28 and TRBJ2-7 gives the full variable domain: DVKVTQSSRYLVKRTGEKVFLECVQDMDHENMFWYRQDPGLGLRLIYFSYDVKMKEKGDIPEGYSVSREKKERFSLILESASTNQTSMYLCASGLVVGSYEQYFGPGTRLTVT.

V is TRBV2 and J is TRBJ2-7; 9 bases map to TRBD2. This CDR3 is 13 amino acids long. Germline V lookup: CDR1 SNHLY, CDR2 FYNNEI. J lost 5 bases, V lost 9 bases, and 8 bases had no gene match. The CDR3 nucleotides are TGTGCCAGAAGGCGGGGGGGGGCGGACGAGCAGTACTTC. This encodes CARRRGGADEQYF. Full variable domain (rest looked up from reference TRBV2 and TRBJ2-7): EPEVTQTPSHQVTQMGQEVILRCVPISNHLYFYWYRQILGQKVEFLVSFYNNEISEKSEIFDDQFSVERPDGSNFTLKIRSTKLEDSAMYFCARRRGGADEQYFGPGTRLTVT.

The V and J genes are TRBV16 and TRBJ1-2; possibly TRBD1 for D (5 bases). CDR1 is KGHSY and CDR2 is FQNENV in the germline V gene. The CDR3 sequence is 17 residues long. The V gene lost 2 bases and the J gene lost 1 base, with 17 bases spanning the gap. The DNA for the CDR3 is TGTGCCAGCAGCCAACCACCCGCGACAGAACTTAACTATGGCTACACCTTC. Its translation: CASSQPPATELNYGYTF.

This sequence joins TRBV4-1 and TRBJ2-7; TRBD1 matches 7 bases. Unmatched junction bases numbered 8, after V lost 4 bases and J lost 2 bases. Germline CDR1 MGHRA, CDR2 YSYEKL. There are 15 residues in the CDR3. This CDR3 is CASSRATGSAYEQYF. CDR3 nucleotide sequence: TGCGCCAGCAGCCGGGCGACAGGGTCGGCCTACGAGCAGTACTTC.

The chain uses TRBV6-5 and TRBJ1-5; 8 nucleotides agree with TRBD1. The germline V gene encodes CDR1 MNHEY and CDR2 SVGAGI. The length of the CDR3 is 14 residues. V was pared by 2 bases and J by 5 bases, with 2 bases of the junction left unmatched. This CDR3 reads CASSYDRGDQPQHF. The CDR3 bases are TGTGCCAGCAGTTACGACAGGGGCGATCAGCCCCAGCATTTT.

The CDR3 nucleotides read TGCGCCAGCAGCTTAGGGGACAGCGCGGAAAAACTGTTTTTT. Encoded protein: CASSLGDSAEKLFF. The chain carries TRBV5-1 and TRBJ1-4, with 7 bases matching TRBD1. The CDR3 length is 14 residues. V dropped 2 bases and J dropped 8; count of bases not matched to a gene: 6. Germline-derived CDR1 and CDR2 are SGHRS and YFSETQ.